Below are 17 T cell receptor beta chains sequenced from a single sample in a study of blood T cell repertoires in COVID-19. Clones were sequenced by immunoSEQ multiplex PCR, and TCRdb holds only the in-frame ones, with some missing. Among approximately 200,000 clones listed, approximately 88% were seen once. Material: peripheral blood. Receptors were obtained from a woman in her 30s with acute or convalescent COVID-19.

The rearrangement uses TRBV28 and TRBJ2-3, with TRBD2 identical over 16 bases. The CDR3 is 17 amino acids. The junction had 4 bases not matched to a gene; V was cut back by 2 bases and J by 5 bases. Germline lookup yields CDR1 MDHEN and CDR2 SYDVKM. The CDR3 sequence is CASSLGTSGRAEDTQYF. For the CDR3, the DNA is TGTGCCAGCAGTTTAGGGACTAGCGGGAGGGCCGAAGATACGCAGTATTTT.

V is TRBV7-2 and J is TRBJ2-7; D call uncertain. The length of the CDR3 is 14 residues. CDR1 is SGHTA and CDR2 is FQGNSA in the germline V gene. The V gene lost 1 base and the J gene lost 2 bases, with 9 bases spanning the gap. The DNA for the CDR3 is TGTGCCAGCAGCTTAGTGTCGAGGACCTACGAGCAGTACTTC. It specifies CASSLVSRTYEQYF.

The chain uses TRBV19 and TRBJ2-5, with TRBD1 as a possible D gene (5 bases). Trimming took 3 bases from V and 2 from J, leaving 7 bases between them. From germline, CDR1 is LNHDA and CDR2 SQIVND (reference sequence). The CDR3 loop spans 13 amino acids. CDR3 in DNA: TGTGCCAGTAGTATTTCAGGGCAAGAGACCCAGTACTTC. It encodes CASSISGQETQYF. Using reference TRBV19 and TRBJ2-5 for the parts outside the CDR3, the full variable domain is DGGITQSPKYLFRKEGQNVTLSCEQNLNHDAMYWYRQDPGQGLRLIYYSQIVNDFQKGDIAEGYSVSREKKESFPLTVTSAQKNPTAFYLCASSISGQETQYFGPGTRLLVL.

The CDR3 region is CASSLDGAGVNTEAFF. Written as DNA, the CDR3 is TGTGCCAGCAGCTTGGACGGGGCAGGGGTGAACACTGAAGCTTTCTTT. The chain links TRBV5-5 to TRBJ1-1; weak D call: TRBD1 (6 bases). Germline values: CDR1 SGHKS, CDR2 YYEKEE (reference sequence). The ends were cut back, 0 bases at V and 0 bases at J, with 12 bases in the middle. The CDR3 is 16 residues long.

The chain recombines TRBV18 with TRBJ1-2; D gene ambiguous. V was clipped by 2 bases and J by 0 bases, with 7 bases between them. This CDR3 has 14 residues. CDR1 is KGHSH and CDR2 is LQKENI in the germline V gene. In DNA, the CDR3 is TGTGCCAGCTCACCAGAGTTCGCTAACTATGGCTACACCTTC. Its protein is CASSPEFANYGYTF.

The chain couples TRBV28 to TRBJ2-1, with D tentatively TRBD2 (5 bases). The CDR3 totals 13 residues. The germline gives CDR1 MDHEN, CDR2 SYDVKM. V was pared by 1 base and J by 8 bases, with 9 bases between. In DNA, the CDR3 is TGTGCCAGCAGTTTATCGAGGGCGGATGAGCAGTTCTTC. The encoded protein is CASSLSRADEQFF.

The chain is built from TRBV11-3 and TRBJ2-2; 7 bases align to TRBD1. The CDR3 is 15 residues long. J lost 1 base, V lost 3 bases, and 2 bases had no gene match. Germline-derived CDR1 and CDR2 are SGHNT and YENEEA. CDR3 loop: CASSFRTGNTGELFF. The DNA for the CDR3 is TGTGCCAGCAGCTTCCGGACAGGGAACACCGGGGAGCTGTTTTTT.

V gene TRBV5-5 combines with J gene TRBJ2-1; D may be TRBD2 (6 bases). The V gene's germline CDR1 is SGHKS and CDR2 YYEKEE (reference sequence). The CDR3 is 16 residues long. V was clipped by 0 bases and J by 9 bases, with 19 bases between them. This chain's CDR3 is CASSLAGGPRGGEQFF. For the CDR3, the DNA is TGTGCCAGCAGCTTGGCCGGAGGGCCAAGGGGTGGTGAGCAGTTCTTC.

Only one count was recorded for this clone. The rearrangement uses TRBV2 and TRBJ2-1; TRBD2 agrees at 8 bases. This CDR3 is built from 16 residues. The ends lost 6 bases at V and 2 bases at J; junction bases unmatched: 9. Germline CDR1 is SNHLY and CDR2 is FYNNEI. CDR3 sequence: CASRARGLAAYNEQFF. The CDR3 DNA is TGTGCCAGCAGAGCAAGAGGACTAGCAGCCTACAATGAGCAGTTCTTC.

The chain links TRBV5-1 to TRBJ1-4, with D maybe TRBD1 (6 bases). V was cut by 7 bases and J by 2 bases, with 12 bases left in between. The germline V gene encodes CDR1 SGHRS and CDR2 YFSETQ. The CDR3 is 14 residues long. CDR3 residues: CASRPDSTNEKLFF. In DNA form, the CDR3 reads TGCGCCAGCCGTCCGGACAGCACTAATGAAAAACTGTTTTTT. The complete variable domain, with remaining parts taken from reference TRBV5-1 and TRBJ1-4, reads KAGVTQTPRYLIKTRGQQVTLSCSPISGHRSVSWYQQTPGQGLQFLFEYFSETQRNKGNFPGRFSGRQFSNSRSEMNVSTLELGDSALYLCASRPDSTNEKLFFGSGTQLSVL.

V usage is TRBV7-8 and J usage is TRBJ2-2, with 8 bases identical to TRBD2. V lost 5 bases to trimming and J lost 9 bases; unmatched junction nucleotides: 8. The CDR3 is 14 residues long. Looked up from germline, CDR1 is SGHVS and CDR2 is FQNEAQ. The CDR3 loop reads CASSHLTGGRELFF. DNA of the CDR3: TGTGCCAGCAGCCACCTAACGGGAGGGCGGGAGCTGTTTTTT.

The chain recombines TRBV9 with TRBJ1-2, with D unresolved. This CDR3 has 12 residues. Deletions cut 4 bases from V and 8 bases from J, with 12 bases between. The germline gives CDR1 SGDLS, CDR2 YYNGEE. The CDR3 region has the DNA TGTGCCAGCAGCCCCCACAGTGTAGGCTACACCTTC. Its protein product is CASSPHSVGYTF.

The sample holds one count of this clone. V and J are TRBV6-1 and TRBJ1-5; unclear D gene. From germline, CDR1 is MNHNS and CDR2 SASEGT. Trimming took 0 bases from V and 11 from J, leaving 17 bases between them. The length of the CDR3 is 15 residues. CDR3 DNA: TGTGCCAGCAGTGAAGCTCCTTCAAATGGCATGGCCCAGCATTTT. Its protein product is CASSEAPSNGMAQHF.

The chain's CDR3 is CATLGKGQEQPQHF. CDR3 bases: TGCGCCACCCTTGGGAAGGGGCAAGAACAGCCCCAGCATTTT. The chain recombines TRBV5-1 with TRBJ1-5; perhaps TRBD1 as D (5 bases). The V gene lost 9 bases and the J gene lost 7 bases, with 20 bases spanning the gap. The V gene's germline CDR1 is SGHRS and CDR2 YFSETQ. The CDR3 loop spans 14 amino acids.

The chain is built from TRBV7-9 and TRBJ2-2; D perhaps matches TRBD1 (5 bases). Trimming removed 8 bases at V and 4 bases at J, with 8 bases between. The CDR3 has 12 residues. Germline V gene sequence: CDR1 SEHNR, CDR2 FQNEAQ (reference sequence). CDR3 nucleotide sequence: TGTGCCAGCCAGGGATCCACCGGGGAGCTGTTTTTT. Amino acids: CASQGSTGELFF. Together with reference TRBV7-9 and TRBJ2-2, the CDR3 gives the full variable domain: DTGVSQNPRHKITKRGQNVTFRCDPISEHNRLYWYRQTLGQGPEFLTYFQNEAQLEKSRLLSDRFSAERPKGSFSTLEIQRTEQGDSAMYLCASQGSTGELFFGEGSRLTVL.

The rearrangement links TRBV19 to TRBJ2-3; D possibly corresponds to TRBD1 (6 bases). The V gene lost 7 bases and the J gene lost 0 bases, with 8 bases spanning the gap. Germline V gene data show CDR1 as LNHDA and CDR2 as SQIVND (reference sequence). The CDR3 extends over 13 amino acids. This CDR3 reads CASKTGSTDTQYF. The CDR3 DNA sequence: TGTGCCAGTAAAACAGGGAGCACAGATACGCAGTATTTT.

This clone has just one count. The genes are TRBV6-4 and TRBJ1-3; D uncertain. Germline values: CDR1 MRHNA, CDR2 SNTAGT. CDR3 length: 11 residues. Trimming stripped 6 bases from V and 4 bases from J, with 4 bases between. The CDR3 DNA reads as TGTGCCAGCAGGAGGGGAAACACCATATATTTT. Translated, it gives CASRRGNTIYF.